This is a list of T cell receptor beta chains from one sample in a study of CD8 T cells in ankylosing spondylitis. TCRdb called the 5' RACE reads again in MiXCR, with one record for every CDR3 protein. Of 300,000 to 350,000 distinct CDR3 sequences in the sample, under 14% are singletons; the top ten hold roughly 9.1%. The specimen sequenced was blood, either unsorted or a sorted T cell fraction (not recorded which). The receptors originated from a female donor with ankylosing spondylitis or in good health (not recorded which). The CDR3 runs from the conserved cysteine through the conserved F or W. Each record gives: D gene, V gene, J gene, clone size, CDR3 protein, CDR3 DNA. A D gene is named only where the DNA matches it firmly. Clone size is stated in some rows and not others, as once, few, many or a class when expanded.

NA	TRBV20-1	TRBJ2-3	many	CSARGQRVFTDTQYF	TGCAGTGCTAGGGGCCAGCGGGTCTTCACAGATACGCAGTATTTT
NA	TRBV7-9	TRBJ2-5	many	CASSLNPAAEETQYF	TGTGCCAGCAGCTTAAATCCGGCAGCCGAAGAGACCCAGTACTTC
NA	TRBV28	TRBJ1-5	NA	CASSLIGGEQPQHF	TGTGCCAGCAGTTTAATTGGGGGGGAACAGCCCCAGCATTTT
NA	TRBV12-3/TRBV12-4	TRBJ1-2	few	CASSGTSYGYTF	TGTGCCAGCAGTGGGACAAGTTATGGCTACACCTTC
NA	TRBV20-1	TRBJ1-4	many	CSAGDLLTNEKLFF	TGCAGTGCTGGCGACCTCTTAACTAATGAAAAACTGTTTTTT
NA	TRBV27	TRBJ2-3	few	CASSLWPGRGSDTQYF	TGTGCCAGCAGTTTATGGCCCGGCAGGGGATCAGATACGCAGTATTTT
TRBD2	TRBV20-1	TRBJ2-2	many	CSATVAGATGELFF	TGCAGTGCTACAGTAGCGGGGGCGACCGGGGAGCTGTTTTTT
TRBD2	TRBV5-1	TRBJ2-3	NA	CASSLGLAGATDTQYF	TGCGCCAGCAGCTTGGGACTAGCGGGAGCAACAGATACGCAGTATTTT
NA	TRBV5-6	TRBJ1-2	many	CASSLVGRGDGYTF	TGTGCCAGCAGCTTGGTCGGCAGGGGAGATGGCTACACCTTC
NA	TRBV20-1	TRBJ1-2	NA	CSATRQGRLYGYTF	TGCAGTGCCACTCGACAAGGCAGGCTCTATGGCTACACCTTC
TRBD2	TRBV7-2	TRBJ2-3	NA	CASSIQSGSLTDTQYF	TGTGCCAGCAGCATCCAGAGCGGGAGTCTTACAGATACGCAGTATTTT
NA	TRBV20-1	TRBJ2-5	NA	CSVRDEGLETQYF	TGCAGTGTCAGGGACGAGGGGCTGGAGACCCAGTACTTC
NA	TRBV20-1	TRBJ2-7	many	CSARVPTRSSYEQYF	TGCAGTGCTAGAGTACCGACCAGGAGCTCCTACGAGCAGTACTTC
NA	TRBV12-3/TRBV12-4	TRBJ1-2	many	CASSLLWAGLGYTF	TGTGCCAGCAGTTTACTTTGGGCTGGTTTGGGCTACACCTTC
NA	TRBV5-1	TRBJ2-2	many	CASRRVDTGELFF	TGCGCCAGCAGAAGGGTGGACACCGGGGAGCTGTTTTTT
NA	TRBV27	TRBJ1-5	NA	CASSLAGSQSNQPQHF	TGTGCCAGCAGTTTGGCAGGGTCGCAGAGCAATCAGCCCCAGCATTTT
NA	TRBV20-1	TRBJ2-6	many	CSARAASGANVLTF	TGCAGTGCTAGAGCCGCCTCTGGGGCCAACGTCCTGACTTTC
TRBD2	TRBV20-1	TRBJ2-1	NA	CSARAFSGGRGRGNEQFF	TGCAGTGCTAGAGCCTTTTCGGGGGGGAGGGGGAGGGGCAATGAGCAGTTCTTC
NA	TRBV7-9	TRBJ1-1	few	CASSPLQGMNTEAFF	TGTGCCAGCAGCCCCTTACAGGGAATGAACACTGAAGCTTTCTTT
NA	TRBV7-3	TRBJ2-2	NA	CASSPRGGHGELFF	TGTGCCAGCAGCCCCCGTGGCGGGCACGGGGAGCTGTTTTTT
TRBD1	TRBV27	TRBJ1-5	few	CASSPTGTGWNQPQHF	TGTGCCAGCAGCCCGACCGGGACAGGGTGGAATCAGCCCCAGCATTTT
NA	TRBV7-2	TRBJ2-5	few	CASSHGESRVGETQYF	TGTGCCAGCAGCCATGGAGAGAGTAGGGTCGGAGAGACCCAGTACTTC
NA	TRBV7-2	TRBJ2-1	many	CASTGTDNEQFF	TGTGCCAGCACGGGGACCGACAATGAGCAGTTCTTC
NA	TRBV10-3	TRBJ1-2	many	CAISDSYGYTF	TGTGCCATCAGTGACTCATATGGCTACACCTTC
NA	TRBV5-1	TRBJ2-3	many	CASSLQGTDTQYF	TGCGCCAGCAGCTTGCAAGGCACAGATACGCAGTATTTT